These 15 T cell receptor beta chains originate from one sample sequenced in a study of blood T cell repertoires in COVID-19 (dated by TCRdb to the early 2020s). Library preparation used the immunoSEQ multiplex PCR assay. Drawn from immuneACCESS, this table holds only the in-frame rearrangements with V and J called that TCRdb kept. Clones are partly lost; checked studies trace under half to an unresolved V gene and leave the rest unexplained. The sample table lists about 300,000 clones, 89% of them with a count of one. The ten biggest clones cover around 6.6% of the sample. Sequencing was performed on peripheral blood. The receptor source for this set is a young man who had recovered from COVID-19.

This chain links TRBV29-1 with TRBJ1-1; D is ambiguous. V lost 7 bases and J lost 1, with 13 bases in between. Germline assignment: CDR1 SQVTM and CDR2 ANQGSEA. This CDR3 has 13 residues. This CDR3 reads CSARPQENTEAFF. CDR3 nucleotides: TGCAGCGCACGTCCTCAGGAGAACACTGAAGCTTTCTTT.

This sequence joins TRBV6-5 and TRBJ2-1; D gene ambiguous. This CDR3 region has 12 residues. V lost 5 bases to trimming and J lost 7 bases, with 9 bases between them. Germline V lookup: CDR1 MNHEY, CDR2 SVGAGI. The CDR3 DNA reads TGTGCCAGCAGTCTAAACTCAAATGAGCAGTTCTTC. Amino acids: CASSLNSNEQFF.

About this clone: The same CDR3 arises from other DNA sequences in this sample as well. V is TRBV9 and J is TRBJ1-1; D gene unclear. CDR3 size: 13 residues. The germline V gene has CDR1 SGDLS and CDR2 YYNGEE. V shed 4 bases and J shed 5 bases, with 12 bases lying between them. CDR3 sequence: CASSPQGGTEAFF. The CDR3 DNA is TGTGCCAGCAGCCCACAAGGAGGAACTGAAGCTTTCTTT.

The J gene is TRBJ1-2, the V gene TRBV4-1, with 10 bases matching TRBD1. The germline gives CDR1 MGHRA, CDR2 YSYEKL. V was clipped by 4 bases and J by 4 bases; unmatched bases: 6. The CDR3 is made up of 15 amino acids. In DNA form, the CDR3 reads TGCGCCAGCAGCCCCCGGGGACAGGGGCTCTATGGCTACACCTTC. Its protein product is CASSPRGQGLYGYTF.

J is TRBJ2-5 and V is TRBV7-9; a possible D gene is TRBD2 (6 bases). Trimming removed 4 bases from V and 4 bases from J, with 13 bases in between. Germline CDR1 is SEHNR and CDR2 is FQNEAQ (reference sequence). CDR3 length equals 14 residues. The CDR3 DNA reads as TGTGCCAGCAGCTCCGGGTGGCGGGGAGAGACCCAGTACTTC. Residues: CASSSGWRGETQYF.

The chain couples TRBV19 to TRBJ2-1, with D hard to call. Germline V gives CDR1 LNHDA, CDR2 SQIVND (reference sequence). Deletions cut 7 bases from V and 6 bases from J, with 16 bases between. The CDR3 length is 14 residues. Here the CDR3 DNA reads TGTGCCAGTACCCCGTCCTTCCGAGGCAATGAGCAGTTCTTC. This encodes CASTPSFRGNEQFF.

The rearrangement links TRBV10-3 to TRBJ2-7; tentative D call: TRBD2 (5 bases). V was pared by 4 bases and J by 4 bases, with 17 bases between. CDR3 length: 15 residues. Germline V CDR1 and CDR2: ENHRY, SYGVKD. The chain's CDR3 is CAISGTPEIQYEQYF. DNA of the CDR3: TGTGCCATCAGTGGGACTCCCGAGATACAATACGAGCAGTACTTC.

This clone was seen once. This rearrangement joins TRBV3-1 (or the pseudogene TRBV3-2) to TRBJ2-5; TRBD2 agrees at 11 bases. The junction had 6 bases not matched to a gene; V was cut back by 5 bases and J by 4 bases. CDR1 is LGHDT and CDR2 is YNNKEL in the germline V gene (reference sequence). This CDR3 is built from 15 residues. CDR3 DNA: TGTGCCAGCAGCGCCACTAGCGGGGGATCAGAGACCCAGTACTTC. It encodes CASSATSGGSETQYF.

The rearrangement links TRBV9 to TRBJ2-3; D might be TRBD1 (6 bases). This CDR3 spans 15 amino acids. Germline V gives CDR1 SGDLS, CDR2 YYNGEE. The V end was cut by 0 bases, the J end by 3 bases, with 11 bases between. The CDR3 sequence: CASSVVGAGTDTQYF. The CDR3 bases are TGTGCCAGCAGCGTAGTGGGGGCTGGTACAGATACGCAGTATTTT.

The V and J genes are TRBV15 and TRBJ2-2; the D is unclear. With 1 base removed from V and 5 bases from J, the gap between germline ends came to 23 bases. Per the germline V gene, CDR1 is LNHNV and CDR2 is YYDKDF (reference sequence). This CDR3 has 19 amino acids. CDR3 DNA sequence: TGTGCCACCAGCAGAGGGTCTCATGGTGGTAGCTGGTATACCGGGGAGCTGTTTTTT. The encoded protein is CATSRGSHGGSWYTGELFF.

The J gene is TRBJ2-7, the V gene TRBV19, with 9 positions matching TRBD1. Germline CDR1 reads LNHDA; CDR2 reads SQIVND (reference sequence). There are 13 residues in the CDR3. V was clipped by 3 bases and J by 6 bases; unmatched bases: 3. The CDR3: CASSMGTGFEQYF. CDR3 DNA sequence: TGTGCCAGTAGTATGGGGACAGGGTTCGAGCAGTACTTC. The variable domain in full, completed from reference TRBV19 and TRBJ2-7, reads DGGITQSPKYLFRKEGQNVTLSCEQNLNHDAMYWYRQDPGQGLRLIYYSQIVNDFQKGDIAEGYSVSREKKESFPLTVTSAQKNPTAFYLCASSMGTGFEQYFGPGTRLTVT.

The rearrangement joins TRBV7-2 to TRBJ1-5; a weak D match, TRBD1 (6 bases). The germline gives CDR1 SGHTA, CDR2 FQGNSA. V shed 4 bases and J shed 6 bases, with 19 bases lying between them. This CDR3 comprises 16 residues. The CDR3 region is CASSSLAGGATQPQHF. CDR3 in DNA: TGTGCCAGCAGCTCCCTGGCGGGGGGCGCAACTCAGCCCCAGCATTTT.

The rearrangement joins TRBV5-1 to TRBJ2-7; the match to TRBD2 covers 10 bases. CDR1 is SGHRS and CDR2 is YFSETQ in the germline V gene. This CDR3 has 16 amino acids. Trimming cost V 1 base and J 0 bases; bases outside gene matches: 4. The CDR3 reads CASSLSLAGASYEQYF. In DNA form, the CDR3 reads TGCGCCAGCAGCTTGTCGCTAGCGGGGGCCTCCTACGAGCAGTACTTC.

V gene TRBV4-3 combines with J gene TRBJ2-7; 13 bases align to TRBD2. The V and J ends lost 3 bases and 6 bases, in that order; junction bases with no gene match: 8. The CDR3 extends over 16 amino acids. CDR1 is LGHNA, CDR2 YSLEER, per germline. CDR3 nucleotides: TGCGCCAGCAGCCAGTGCGGGGGGACTAGCGGGGTCGAGCAGTACTTC. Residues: CASSQCGGTSGVEQYF.

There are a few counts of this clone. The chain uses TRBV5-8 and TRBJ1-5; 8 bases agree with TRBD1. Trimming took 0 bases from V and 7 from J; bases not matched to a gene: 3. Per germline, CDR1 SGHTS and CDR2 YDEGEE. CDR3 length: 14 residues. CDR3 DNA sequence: TGTGCCAGCAGCTTGGGGCAGGGGGCCCAGCCCCAGCATTTT. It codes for CASSLGQGAQPQHF.